Sequencing of this T cell receptor beta chain was carried out in a study of CD8 T cells in Susac syndrome. cDNA came from about 0.5 to 1 ug RNA primed by random hexamers. Amplification of TCR beta CDR3 spanned 54 Vbeta and 13 Jbeta via immunoSEQ multiplex PCR. TCRdb re-called the immunoSEQ multiplex PCR reads with MiXCR, one entry per CDR3 protein. The sample carries 330,000 or so distinct CDR3 sequences, around 91% recorded once. The CDR3 length is 16 residues. The germline gives CDR1 MNHEY, CDR2 SMNVEV (reference sequence). Trimming cost V 1 base and J 4 bases; bases outside gene matches: 7. Both CD4+ and CD8+ T cells were negatively isolated, and TEMRA cells underwent FACS enrichment.

This rearrangement joins TRBV27 to TRBJ2-5; 9 bases map to TRBD2. This TCR was recovered from a human donor with multiple sclerosis. Sequenced: CD8+ T cells from PBMCs. CDR3: CASSLYGAGGAETQYF. The CDR3, as DNA: TGTGCCAGCAGTTTATACGGAGCGGGAGGCGCAGAGACCCAGTACTTC.